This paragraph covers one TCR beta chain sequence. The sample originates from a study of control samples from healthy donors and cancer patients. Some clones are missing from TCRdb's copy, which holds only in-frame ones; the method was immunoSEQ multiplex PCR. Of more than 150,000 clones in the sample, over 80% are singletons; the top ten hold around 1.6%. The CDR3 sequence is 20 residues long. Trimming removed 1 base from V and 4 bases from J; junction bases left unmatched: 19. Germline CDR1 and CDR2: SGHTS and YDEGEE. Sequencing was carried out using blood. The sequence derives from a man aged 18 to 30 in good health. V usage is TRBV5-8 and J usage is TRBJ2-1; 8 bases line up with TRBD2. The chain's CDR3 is CASSLYLLYQGRGAYNEQFF. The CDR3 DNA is TGTGCCAGCAGCTTGTATCTTTTGTATCAGGGGCGGGGGGCGTACAATGAGCAGTTCTTC.